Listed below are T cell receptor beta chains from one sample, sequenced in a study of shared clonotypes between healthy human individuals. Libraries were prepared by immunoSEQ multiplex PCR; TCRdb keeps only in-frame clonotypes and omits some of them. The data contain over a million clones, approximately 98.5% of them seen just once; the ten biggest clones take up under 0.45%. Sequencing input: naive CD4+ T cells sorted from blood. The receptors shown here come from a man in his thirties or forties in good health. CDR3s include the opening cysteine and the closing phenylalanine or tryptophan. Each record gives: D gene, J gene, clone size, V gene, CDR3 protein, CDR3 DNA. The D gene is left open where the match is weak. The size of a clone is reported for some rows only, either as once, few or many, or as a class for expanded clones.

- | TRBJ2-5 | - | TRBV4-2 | CASSQEGRLTQYF | TGTGCCAGCAGCCAAGAGGGCAGGCTAACCCAGTACTTC
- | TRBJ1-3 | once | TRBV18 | CASSPSGRAGNTIYF | TGTGCCAGCTCACCTTCGGGAAGAGCTGGAAACACCATATATTTT
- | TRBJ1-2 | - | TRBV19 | CASSSQGNYGYTF | TGTGCCAGTAGTTCCCAGGGGAACTATGGCTACACCTTC
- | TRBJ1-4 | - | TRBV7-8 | CASSWNAGSRDEKLFF | TGTGCCAGCAGCTGGAATGCAGGGAGCAGAGATGAAAAACTGTTTTTT
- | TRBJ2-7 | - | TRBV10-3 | CAISEDGYEQYF | TGTGCCATCAGTGAGGATGGATACGAGCAGTACTTC
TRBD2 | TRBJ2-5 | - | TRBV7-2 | CASSFSSGNSQETQYF | TGTGCCAGCAGCTTTTCTAGCGGGAACTCCCAAGAGACCCAGTACTTC
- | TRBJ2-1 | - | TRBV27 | CASSPLGDNEQFF | TGTGCCAGCAGTCCCTTAGGAGACAATGAGCAGTTCTTC
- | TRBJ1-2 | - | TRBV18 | CASSLLEVPPGYTF | TGTGCCAGCTCACTCCTCGAGGTACCTCCCGGCTACACCTTC
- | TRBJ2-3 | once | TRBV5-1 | CASSSPAGIRTDTQYF | TGCGCCAGCAGCTCACCTGCAGGGATTCGAACAGATACGCAGTATTTT
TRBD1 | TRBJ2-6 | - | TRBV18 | CASSPGQGEAGANVLTF | TGTGCCAGCTCACCTGGACAGGGGGAAGCGGGGGCCAACGTCCTGACTTTC
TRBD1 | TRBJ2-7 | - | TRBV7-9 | CASSRIQGVFGEQYF | TGTGCCAGCAGCCGAATACAGGGGGTATTCGGAGAGCAGTACTTC
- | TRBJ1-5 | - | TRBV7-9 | CASSFPGEGPQHF | TGTGCCAGCAGCTTCCCCGGGGAGGGACCCCAGCATTTT
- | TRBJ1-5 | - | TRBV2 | CASSEVRGNQPQHF | TGTGCCAGCAGTGAAGTGAGGGGCAATCAGCCCCAGCATTTT
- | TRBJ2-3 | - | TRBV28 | CASSPLPTEQYF | TGTGCCAGCAGTCCACTACCCACGGAACAGTATTTT
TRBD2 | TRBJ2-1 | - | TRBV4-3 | CASSQDFSPSGSIHEQFF | TGCGCCAGCAGCCAAGATTTCTCCCCTAGCGGGAGTATCCATGAGCAGTTCTTC
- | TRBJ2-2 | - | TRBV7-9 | CASSPRETGELFF | TGTGCCAGCAGCCCCAGGGAAACCGGGGAGCTGTTTTTT
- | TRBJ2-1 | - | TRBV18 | CASSRGGSYNEQFF | TGTGCCAGCTCACGAGGGGGCTCCTACAATGAGCAGTTCTTC
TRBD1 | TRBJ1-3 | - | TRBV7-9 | CASSQETGSSGNTIYF | TGTGCCAGCAGCCAAGAGACAGGGAGCTCTGGAAACACCATATATTTT
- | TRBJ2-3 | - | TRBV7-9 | CASSPWGPSTDTQYF | TGTGCCAGCAGCCCTTGGGGACCTAGCACAGATACGCAGTATTTT
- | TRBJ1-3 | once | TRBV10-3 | CAISELAAGSGNTIYF | TGTGCCATCAGTGAATTGGCTGCTGGCTCTGGAAACACCATATATTTT
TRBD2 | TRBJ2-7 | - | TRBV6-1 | CASRTSGTYEQYF | TGTGCCAGCCGGACTAGCGGGACCTACGAGCAGTACTTC
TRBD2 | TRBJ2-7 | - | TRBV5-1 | CASSPGTSGSEQYF | TGCGCCAGCAGCCCGGGGACTAGCGGGAGCGAGCAGTACTTC
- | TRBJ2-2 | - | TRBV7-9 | CASSLTGATGELFF | TGTGCCAGCAGCTTAACGGGAGCCACCGGGGAGCTGTTTTTT
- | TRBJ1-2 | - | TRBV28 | CASSSPGFGGYTF | TGTGCCAGCAGTTCTCCGGGATTTGGTGGCTACACCTTC
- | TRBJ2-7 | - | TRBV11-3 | CASSLAGPGTGYEQYF | TGTGCCAGCAGCTTAGCCGGCCCCGGGACCGGTTACGAGCAGTACTTC
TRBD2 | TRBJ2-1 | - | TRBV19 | CASSGLAGGNEQFF | TGTGCCAGTAGTGGACTAGCGGGAGGGAATGAGCAGTTCTTC
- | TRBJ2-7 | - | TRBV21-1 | CASSTDTNYEQYF | TGTGCCAGCAGCACAGATACCAACTACGAGCAGTACTTC
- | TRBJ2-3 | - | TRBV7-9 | CASSQSDTQYF | TGTGCCAGCAGCCAATCAGATACGCAGTATTTT
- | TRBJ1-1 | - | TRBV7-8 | CASSPSILTNTEAFF | TGTGCCAGCAGCCCGTCCATACTTACGAACACTGAAGCTTTCTTT
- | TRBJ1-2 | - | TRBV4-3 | CASSQQVLAGYGYTF | TGCGCCAGCAGCCAACAGGTCCTTGCTGGCTATGGCTACACCTTC
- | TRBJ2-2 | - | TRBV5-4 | CASSLVPIGELFF | TGTGCCAGCAGCTTGGTGCCAATCGGGGAGCTGTTTTTT
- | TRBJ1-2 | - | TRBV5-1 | CASSLALDNYGYTF | TGCGCCAGCAGCTTGGCCTTGGATAACTATGGCTACACCTTC
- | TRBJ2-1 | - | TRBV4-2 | CASSPGELASYNEQFF | TGTGCCAGCAGCCCAGGGGAACTAGCATCGTACAATGAGCAGTTCTTC
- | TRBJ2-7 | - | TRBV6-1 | CASNPIGKITYEQYF | TGTGCCAGCAACCCCATCGGGAAGATTACCTACGAGCAGTACTTC
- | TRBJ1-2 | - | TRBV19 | CASSSYDRRAFGYTF | TGTGCCAGTAGTTCATACGACAGACGGGCATTCGGCTACACCTTC
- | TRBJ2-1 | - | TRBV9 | CASSVILSGNEQFF | TGTGCCAGCAGCGTGATCCTTTCGGGTAATGAGCAGTTCTTC
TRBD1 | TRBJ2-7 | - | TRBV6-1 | CASGVGQGIPYEQYF | TGTGCCAGCGGGGTAGGACAGGGGATCCCCTACGAGCAGTACTTC